Below, one T cell receptor (beta chain) is given with its context. These data originate in a study of blood T cell repertoires in COVID-19. Study-level information: T cells, B-cell-depleted T cells, or PBMCs provided the cDNA or gDNA that served as material.

The CDR3 is made up of 16 amino acids. Trimming took off 1 base at V and 5 bases at J, with 17 bases between the two ends. CDR1 MGHDK and CDR2 SYGVNS come from the germline V gene. Some clones are missing from TCRdb's copy, which holds only in-frame ones; the method was immunoSEQ multiplex PCR. Here the sample spans roughly 140,000 clones, approximately 86% being singletons. The TCR comes from a man in his 70s with acute or convalescent COVID-19. The chain employs TRBV25-1 and TRBJ2-5, with a weak D call TRBD2 (6 bases). The sequenced sample was peripheral blood. The CDR3 coding sequence is TGTGCCAGCAGTGAATCGGGAGTCCCGGCAGGGGAGACCCAGTACTTC. Amino acid sequence: CASSESGVPAGETQYF.